Below, 29 T cell receptor beta chains from the same sample are listed, as sequenced in a study of blood T cell repertoires in COVID-19 (dated by TCRdb to 2019 to 2021). Library preparation was by the immunoSEQ multiplex PCR assay. TCRdb mirrors the immuneACCESS table, restricted to in-frame sequences. Some clones are absent from its copies; in checked studies, under half trace to an unresolved V gene, and the reason for the others is unknown. In this sample the table shows roughly 190,000 clones, less than 85% of which occur a single time. Around 12% of the sample rests with the top ten. The sample taken for sequencing was peripheral blood. Receptors originate from a woman between 50 and 59 years old with acute or convalescent COVID-19.

J is TRBJ2-3 and V is TRBV19; 7 bases align to TRBD2. This CDR3 is built from 15 residues. Germline V gives CDR1 LNHDA, CDR2 SQIVND (reference sequence). V shed 7 bases, J shed 2 bases, and the junction held 9 bases outside the gene matches. CDR3 nucleotides: TGTGCCAGTATGCCTGGGGGGGGGACCACAGATACGCAGTATTTT. Translating it yields CASMPGGGTTDTQYF.

This clone was detected a few times. The rearrangement joins TRBV7-2 to TRBJ1-5; D unresolved. The germline V gene encodes CDR1 SGHTA and CDR2 FQGNSA. This CDR3 has 15 amino acids. Trimming took off 1 base at V and 4 bases at J, with 11 bases between the two ends. The CDR3 region is CASSLDQTSNQPQHF. The CDR3 DNA sequence: TGTGCCAGCAGCTTAGACCAAACATCAAATCAGCCCCAGCATTTT.

V is TRBV30 and J is TRBJ1-1; TRBD1 might be the D (5 bases). The germline CDR1 and CDR2 sequences are GTSNPN and SVGIG (reference sequence). This CDR3 contains 15 residues. Trimming took off 0 bases at V and 3 bases at J, with 14 bases between the two ends. Here the CDR3 DNA reads TGTGCCTGGAGTGTAAGGGTCAGGGATTACACTGAAGCTTTCTTT. It encodes CAWSVRVRDYTEAFF.

The chain combines TRBV21-1 with TRBJ1-5. TRBV21-1 is a pseudogene. The CDR3 extends over 14 amino acids. DNA of the CDR3: TGTGCCAGCAGTTTAGGTCAGTTAGAGGAACCCCAGCATTTT. Translated, it gives CASSLGQLEEPQHF.

This clone was recorded only once. This rearrangement joins TRBV20-1 to TRBJ1-3; D is undetermined. The CDR3 is 13 residues long. The V gene's germline CDR1 is DFQATT and CDR2 SNEGSKA (reference sequence). The V gene lost 3 bases and the J gene lost 0 bases, with 6 bases spanning the gap. CDR3 in amino acids: CSASINSGNTIYF. In DNA, the CDR3 is TGCAGTGCTAGTATCAACTCTGGAAACACCATATATTTT.

The chain has TRBV10-2 and TRBJ2-7, with no clear D. Germline V lookup: CDR1 WSHSY, CDR2 SAAADI. The CDR3 is made up of 13 amino acids. V was clipped by 5 bases and J by 4 bases, with 12 bases between them. As DNA, the CDR3 is TGCGCCAGCAGTCCTGGAGAGGTATACGAGCAGTACTTC. Amino acid sequence: CASSPGEVYEQYF.

This chain joins TRBV6-5 and TRBJ1-1; D may be TRBD1 (6 bases). The V gene lost 4 bases and the J gene lost 1 base, with 13 bases spanning the gap. Germline loops: CDR1 MNHEY, CDR2 SVGAGI. The CDR3 contains 15 residues. The CDR3: CASSFVPRGNTEAFF. The CDR3 DNA reads as TGTGCCAGCAGTTTTGTGCCCAGGGGGAACACTGAAGCTTTCTTT.

The J gene is TRBJ1-1, the V gene TRBV7-2, with D unclear. The length of the CDR3 is 13 residues. Germline values: CDR1 SGHTA, CDR2 FQGNSA. The V end was cut by 4 bases, the J end by 0 bases, with 6 bases between. Here the CDR3 reads CASSSQMNTEAFF. The CDR3 bases are TGTGCCAGCAGCTCACAGATGAACACTGAAGCTTTCTTT.

Concerning this clone itself: One end of the junction is discordant with germline, which a read error may explain. The rearrangement joins TRBV7-6 to TRBJ2-3, with 10 bases matching TRBD2. This CDR3 spans 12 amino acids. The germline CDR1 and CDR2 sequences are SGHVS and FNYEAQ. CDR3 region: CASSLERGGPNF. In DNA form, the CDR3 reads TGTGCCAGCAGCTTAGAGCGGGGGGGACCCAATTTC. The whole variable domain, remainder taken from reference TRBV7-6 and TRBJ2-3, is GAGVSQSPRYKVTKRGQDVALRCDPISGHVSLYWYRQALGQGPEFLTYFNYEAQQDKSGLPNDRFSAERPEGSISTLTIQRTEQRDSAMYRCASSLERGGPNFGPGTRLTVL.

V gene TRBV10-3 combines with J gene TRBJ1-3; 8 nucleotides line up with TRBD1. The junction had 7 bases not matched to a gene; V was cut back by 3 bases and J by 3 bases. This CDR3 comprises 16 residues. Germline values: CDR1 ENHRY, CDR2 SYGVKD. CDR3 nucleotide sequence: TGTGCCATCAGTGATTCAGGACAGGGCGATGGAAACACCATATATTTT. Translating gives CAISDSGQGDGNTIYF.

CDR3 in amino acids: CATSRDRTGGSYGYTF. The CDR3 bases are TGTGCCACCAGCAGAGATCGAACAGGGGGGTCGTATGGCTACACCTTC. The gene calls are TRBV15 and TRBJ1-2; 8 bases are a match to TRBD1. Germline loops: CDR1 LNHNV, CDR2 YYDKDF (reference sequence). The CDR3 contains 16 residues. With 0 bases clipped from V and 5 bases from J, the junction kept 8 bases outside the gene matches.

In its sample, this clone was seen a few times. The chain couples TRBV21-1 to TRBJ1-5; the table gives TRBD1 as D, unverified against the DNA. TRBV21-1 corresponds to a pseudogene. This CDR3 spans 15 amino acids. The CDR3 spells CASSKVHISNQPQHF. The DNA for the CDR3 is TGTGCCAGCAGCAAAGTTCACATAAGCAATCAGCCCCAGCATTTT.

This clone turned up a few times. The chain links TRBV2 to TRBJ2-7; D perhaps matches TRBD2 (5 bases). Germline V CDR1 and CDR2: SNHLY, FYNNEI. The CDR3 spans 15 residues. Trimming removed 3 bases from V and 0 bases from J, with 12 bases in between. As DNA, the CDR3 is TGTGCCAGCAGTGAGTACGACGGGAACTCCTACGAGCAGTACTTC. It is translated as CASSEYDGNSYEQYF.

The V and J genes are TRBV12-3 or TRBV12-4 and TRBJ2-1, with a tentative D call TRBD1 (6 bases). The ends were cut back, 6 bases at V and 11 bases at J, with 14 bases in the middle. The CDR3 is made up of 12 amino acids. The CDR3 here is CASRKTGTKQFF. DNA of the CDR3: TGTGCCAGCAGAAAGACCGGGACAAAGCAGTTCTTC.

The V call is TRBV6-2 or TRBV6-3, the J call TRBJ1-4; TRBD1 might be the D (6 bases). Germline V gene data show CDR1 as MNHEY and CDR2 as SVGEGT. V was pared by 2 bases and J by 6 bases, with 10 bases between. This CDR3 spans 14 amino acids. CDR3 loop: CASSYPGHYEKLFF. The CDR3, as DNA: TGTGCCAGCAGTTACCCGGGACACTATGAAAAACTGTTTTTT.

V gene TRBV9 combines with J gene TRBJ2-7; 10 nucleotides match TRBD2. Germline assignment: CDR1 SGDLS and CDR2 YYNGEE. CDR3 length: 15 residues. Trimming took 3 bases from V and 2 from J; bases not matched to a gene: 5. The CDR3 region is CASSASGTSAYEQYF. The CDR3 DNA reads TGTGCCAGCAGCGCTTCCGGGACTAGCGCCTACGAGCAGTACTTC.

The genes are TRBV4-2 and TRBJ1-3, with 8 nucleotides matching TRBD1. In germline, CDR1 is LGHNA, CDR2 YNFKEQ. The CDR3 has 15 amino acids. V lost 4 bases to trimming and J lost 4 bases; unmatched junction nucleotides: 6. The CDR3 coding sequence is TGTGCCAGCAGCCCGGGGGACAGGAGGGGAAACACCATATATTTT. Translating gives CASSPGDRRGNTIYF.

The chain links TRBV18 to TRBJ2-1, with a tentative D call TRBD2 (6 bases). The CDR3 is 14 residues long. CDR1 is KGHSH, CDR2 LQKENI, per germline. V was pared by 4 bases and J by 7 bases, with 14 bases between. The DNA for the CDR3 is TGTGCCAGCTCACGGGCGGGACTTTTAAATGAGCAGTTCTTC. Translated, it gives CASSRAGLLNEQFF.

This chain uses TRBV7-2 with TRBJ2-3; TRBD2 matches 14 bases. The CDR3 is 17 residues long. The trim removed 5 bases at V and 9 bases at J, leaving 13 bases unmatched. Germline CDR1 SGHTA, CDR2 FQGNSA. CDR3 sequence reads: CASSEGLAGAPQGTQYF. CDR3 nucleotide sequence: TGTGCCAGCAGCGAGGGACTAGCGGGGGCCCCCCAGGGCACGCAGTATTTT.

The J gene is TRBJ1-4, the V gene TRBV6-5; D is uncertain. V was trimmed by 2 bases and J by 0 bases, leaving 7 bases between them. This CDR3 is 15 amino acids long. Germline V CDR1 and CDR2: MNHEY, SVGAGI. The CDR3 nucleotides read TGTGCCAGCAGTTACGGGCTAACAACTAATGAAAAACTGTTTTTT. It translates to CASSYGLTTNEKLFF.

The rearrangement joins TRBV4-2 to TRBJ2-2; D is possibly TRBD1 (6 bases). CDR1 is LGHNA, CDR2 YNFKEQ, per germline. Trimming pared 6 bases from V and 1 base from J, leaving 18 bases between. This CDR3 spans 17 amino acids. The CDR3 region is CASRRELTGVNTGELFF. The CDR3, as DNA: TGTGCCAGCAGAAGAGAGCTGACAGGTGTGAACACCGGGGAGCTGTTTTTT.

This clone was found many times. The chain links TRBV6-5 to TRBJ1-3, with 8 bases fitting TRBD1. Per germline, CDR1 MNHEY and CDR2 SVGAGI. The J segment lost 4 bases and the V segment lost 6 bases, leaving 8 bases of the junction unmatched. The CDR3 sequence is 15 residues long. The CDR3 DNA sequence: TGTGCCAGCAGGGACAGGGCCGTGGGAGGAAACACCATATATTTT. Amino acids: CASRDRAVGGNTIYF.

The gene calls are TRBV18 and TRBJ1-2, with 9 bases fitting TRBD1. This CDR3 spans 13 amino acids. In germline, CDR1 is KGHSH, CDR2 LQKENI. The V segment lost 4 bases and the J segment 5 bases; nucleotides outside the gene matches: 2. The CDR3 region has the DNA TGTGCCAGCTCACTAGGGACAGGGTATGGCTACACCTTC. Encoded protein: CASSLGTGYGYTF. Using reference TRBV18 and TRBJ1-2 for the parts outside the CDR3, the full variable domain is NAGVMQNPRHLVRRRGQEARLRCSPMKGHSHVYWYRQLPEEGLKFMVYLQKENIIDESGMPKERFSAEFPKEGPSILRIQQVVRGDSAAYFCASSLGTGYGYTFGSGTRLTVV.

V gene TRBV28 combines with J gene TRBJ2-3, with 9 bases fitting TRBD1. Losses at the gene ends were 4 bases for V and 6 bases for J; bases not matched to a gene: 5. CDR3 length: 14 amino acids. Per germline, CDR1 MDHEN and CDR2 SYDVKM. For the CDR3, the DNA is TGTGCCAGCAGTTCGGACAGGGGAATGGATACGCAGTATTTT. Residues: CASSSDRGMDTQYF. Complete variable domain (other parts from reference TRBV28 and TRBJ2-3): DVKVTQSSRYLVKRTGEKVFLECVQDMDHENMFWYRQDPGLGLRLIYFSYDVKMKEKGDIPEGYSVSREKKERFSLILESASTNQTSMYLCASSSDRGMDTQYFGPGTRLTVL.

The rearrangement links TRBV15 to TRBJ2-7; D possibly corresponds to TRBD1 (5 bases). V was cut by 1 base and J by 2 bases, with 9 bases left in between. The CDR3 has 14 residues. Germline values: CDR1 LNHNV, CDR2 YYDKDF (reference sequence). CDR3 sequence: CATSRVAGPYEQYF. CDR3 nucleotides: TGTGCCACCAGCAGAGTAGCAGGGCCCTACGAGCAGTACTTC.

This clone turned up a few times. This CDR3 is CASSVVGTSKETQYF. As DNA, the CDR3 is TGTGCCAGCAGCGTAGTCGGGACAAGCAAAGAGACCCAGTACTTC. The J gene is TRBJ2-5, the V gene TRBV9; maybe TRBD1 (6 bases). Germline CDR1 and CDR2: SGDLS and YYNGEE. With 0 bases removed from V and 3 bases from J, the gap between germline ends came to 12 bases. This CDR3 spans 15 amino acids.

The CDR3 DNA follows: TGTGCCAGCACTCCCCGAGCAGACTACTATGGCTACACCTTC. Translation gives CASTPRADYYGYTF. This chain links TRBV7-9 with TRBJ1-2; the D is unclear. CDR3 length: 14 amino acids. Germline V gives CDR1 SEHNR, CDR2 FQNEAQ (reference sequence). The V end was cut by 7 bases, the J end by 3 bases, with 15 bases between.

This clone was seen once. The chain uses TRBV4-3 and TRBJ2-7; D possibly corresponds to TRBD2 (5 bases). The CDR3 consists of 13 residues. Germline CDR1 LGHNA, CDR2 YSLEER. The germline V and J ends were trimmed by 4 bases and 7 bases, with 14 bases remaining between them. CDR3 in DNA: TGCGCCAGCAGCCGTGGAGAGCAGCGGGAGCAGTACTTC. Its protein is CASSRGEQREQYF.

The V call is TRBV5-1, the J call TRBJ2-2; 8 bases fit TRBD2. The length of the CDR3 is 15 residues. The germline gives CDR1 SGHRS, CDR2 YFSETQ. V lost 4 bases to trimming and J lost 0 bases; unmatched junction nucleotides: 2. The CDR3 here is CASSPGGTNTGELFF. In nucleotides, the CDR3 is TGCGCCAGCAGCCCGGGAGGGACGAACACCGGGGAGCTGTTTTTT. Based on the CDR3 plus reference TRBV5-1 and TRBJ2-2, the full variable domain is KAGVTQTPRYLIKTRGQQVTLSCSPISGHRSVSWYQQTPGQGLQFLFEYFSETQRNKGNFPGRFSGRQFSNSRSEMNVSTLELGDSALYLCASSPGGTNTGELFFGEGSRLTVL.